This TCR beta chain was sequenced during a study of OX40 agonist ivuxolimab in advanced cancers. Study-level background: About 40% of patients had received prior checkpoint inhibitor therapy. Study observations and caveats: Specificity for antigen went undetermined in the expanded peripheral T cells.

With respect to this clone: The antigen is undetermined.

V lost 0 bases, J lost 2 bases, and 8 bases lay in between. This CDR3 is 15 amino acids long. The germline gives CDR1 SEHNR, CDR2 FQNEAQ (reference sequence). Libraries were prepared by immunoSEQ multiplex PCR; TCRdb keeps only in-frame clonotypes and omits some of them. The table records some 35,000 clones, 60% to 85% of them present only once. Here the sequenced sample was CD4+ or CD8+ T cells sorted from blood, taken in a trial of the OX40 agonist ivuxolimab. This clonotype was sampled from an adult with an advanced solid tumor such as melanoma, head and neck, liver or kidney cancer. The rearrangement joins TRBV7-9 to TRBJ1-5; no definite D call. The CDR3 DNA is TGTGCCAGCAGCTTAGCGCACGGTGGCAATCAGCCCCAGCATTTT. It yields the protein CASSLAHGGNQPQHF.